This T cell receptor beta chain stems from a study of cytomegalovirus exposure and HLA in healthy donors. Across the study: The approximately 720 first-cohort repertoires and the roughly 120 validation repertoires shared the same platform, a later analysis reported.

V was pared by 5 bases and J by 1 base, with 1 base of the junction left unmatched. Germline V lookup: CDR1 MRHNA, CDR2 SNTAGT. The CDR3 has 15 amino acids. The validation cohort, a group of under 150 subjects, included the donors and was separate from the roughly 670-subject first cohort. The repertoire was sequenced with immunoSEQ multiplex PCR; TCRdb's copy has only in-frame clones and lacks some. There are fewer than 200,000 clones in the sample; under 90% occur only once, and about 9.3% lies in the top ten. The specimen sequenced was PBMCs. The source is a woman younger than 30 in good health and CMV-seropositive. J is TRBJ2-2 and V is TRBV6-4; 10 positions match TRBD2. The CDR3 spells CASSRTSGNTGELFF. DNA of the CDR3: TGTGCCAGCAGTCGGACTAGCGGGAACACCGGGGAGCTGTTTTTT.